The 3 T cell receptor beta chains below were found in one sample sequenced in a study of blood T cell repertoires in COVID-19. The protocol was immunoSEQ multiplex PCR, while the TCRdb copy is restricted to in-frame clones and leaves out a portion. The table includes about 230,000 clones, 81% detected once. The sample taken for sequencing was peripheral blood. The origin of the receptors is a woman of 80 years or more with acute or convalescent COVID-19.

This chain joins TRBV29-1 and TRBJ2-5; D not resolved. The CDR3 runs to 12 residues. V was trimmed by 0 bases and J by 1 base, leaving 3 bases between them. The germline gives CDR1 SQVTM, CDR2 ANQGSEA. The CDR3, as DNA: TGCAGCGTTGAAGAGAGCCAAGAGACCCAGTACTTC. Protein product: CSVEESQETQYF. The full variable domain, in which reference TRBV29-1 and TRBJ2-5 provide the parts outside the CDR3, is SAVISQKPSRDICQRGTSLTIQCQVDSQVTMMFWYRQQPGQSLTLIATANQGSEATYESGFVIDKFPISRPNLTFSTLTVSNMSPEDSSIYLCSVEESQETQYFGPGTRLLVL.

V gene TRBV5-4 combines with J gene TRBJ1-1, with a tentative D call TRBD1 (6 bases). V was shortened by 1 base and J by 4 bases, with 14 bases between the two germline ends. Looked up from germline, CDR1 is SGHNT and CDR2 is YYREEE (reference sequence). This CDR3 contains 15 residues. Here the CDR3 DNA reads TGTGCCAGCAGCTTGATGGGAGTGGACAGCACTGAAGCTTTCTTT. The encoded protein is CASSLMGVDSTEAFF. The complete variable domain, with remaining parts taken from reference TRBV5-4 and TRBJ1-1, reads ETGVTQSPTHLIKTRGQQVTLRCSSQSGHNTVSWYQQALGQGPQFIFQYYREEENGRGNFPPRFSGLQFPNYSSELNVNALELDDSALYLCASSLMGVDSTEAFFGQGTRLTVV.

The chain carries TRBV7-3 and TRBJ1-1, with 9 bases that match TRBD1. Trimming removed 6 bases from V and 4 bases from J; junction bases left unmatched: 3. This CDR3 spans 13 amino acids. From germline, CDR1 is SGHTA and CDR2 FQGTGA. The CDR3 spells CASRSTGGTEAFF. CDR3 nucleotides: TGTGCCAGCAGATCGACAGGGGGCACTGAAGCTTTCTTT.